Listed below are T cell receptor beta chains from one sample, sequenced in a study of human T cells and chemical hapten exposure. Via MiXCR, TCRdb re-called the RACE reads, giving one row per CDR3 protein. This sample yields about 62,000 distinct CDR3 sequences, of which approximately 6.7% are seen a single time; approximately 1.7% belongs to the top ten. The sample consisted of whole blood, taken in connection with sensitization to the hapten diphenylcyclopropenone (DPC). These TCRs come from a woman in her 30s with alopecia areata. Some clones in this sample may be carry-over from other donors' samples. The CDR3 runs from the conserved cysteine through the conserved F or W. Fields, in order: J gene, clone size, V gene, D gene, CDR3 DNA, CDR3 protein. A D gene is named only where the DNA matches it firmly. Only part of the rows carry a size: once, few, many, or a class if the clone is expanded.

TRBJ2-6,-,TRBV27,-,TGTGCCAGCAGCCTGAAGGGGTTTGGGGCCAACGTCCTGACTTTC,CASSLKGFGANVLTF
TRBJ2-6,-,TRBV5-1,TRBD1,TGCGCCAGCAGCTACTCCTCAGGGGGCGGTGGGGCCAACGTCCTGACTTTC,CASSYSSGGGGANVLTF
TRBJ1-1,-,TRBV2,TRBD1,TGTGCCAGCAGTGTCACAGGGGGCGTCACTGAAGCTTTCTTT,CASSVTGGVTEAFF
TRBJ1-1,many,TRBV6-2/TRBV6-3,-,TGTGCCAGCAACACGGCTGGGAACAGCCCGAACACTGAAGCTTTCTTT,CASNTAGNSPNTEAFF
TRBJ1-6,many,TRBV2,-,TGTGCCAGCAGTGAAGGGGTAGGACCCTCGTCACCCCTCCACTTT,CASSEGVGPSSPLHF
TRBJ1-1,-,TRBV29-1,-,TGCAGCGTTGAAAGGGCCCACCGGCCCTATGAAGCTTTCTTT,CSVERAHRPYEAFF
TRBJ2-3,many,TRBV7-8,-,TGTGCCAGCAGCTTAACGCGGGCAGGGGCGAGAGATACGCAGTATTTT,CASSLTRAGARDTQYF
TRBJ1-2,few,TRBV3-1,-,TGTGCCAGCAGCCCAATTCAGCGGGGCCTTTACTATGGCTACACCTTC,CASSPIQRGLYYGYTF
TRBJ2-4,many,TRBV10-2,-,TGCGCCAGCAGTGAGTCTGAGGGAGGCATTCAGTACTTC,CASSESEGGIQYF
TRBJ1-2,few,TRBV10-3,-,TGTGCCGCCGGGATGAACACCTTC,CAAGMNTF
TRBJ2-3,many,TRBV30,TRBD1,TGTGCCTGGTCCGGGACAGGGGATGCAGATACGCAGTATTTT,CAWSGTGDADTQYF